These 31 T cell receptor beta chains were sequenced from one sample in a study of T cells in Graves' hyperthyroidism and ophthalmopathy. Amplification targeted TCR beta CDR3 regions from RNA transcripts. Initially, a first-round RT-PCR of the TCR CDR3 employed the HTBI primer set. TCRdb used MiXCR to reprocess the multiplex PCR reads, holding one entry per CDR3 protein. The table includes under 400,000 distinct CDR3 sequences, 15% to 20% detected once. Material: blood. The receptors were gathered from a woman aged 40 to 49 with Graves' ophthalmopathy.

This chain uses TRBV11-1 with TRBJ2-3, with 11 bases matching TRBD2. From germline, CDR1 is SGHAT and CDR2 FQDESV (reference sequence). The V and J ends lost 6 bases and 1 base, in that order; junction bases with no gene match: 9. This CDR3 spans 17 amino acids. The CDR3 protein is CASSPIAGGRGTDTQYF. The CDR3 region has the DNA TGTGCCAGCAGTCCGATAGCGGGAGGGCGAGGCACAGATACGCAGTATTTT.

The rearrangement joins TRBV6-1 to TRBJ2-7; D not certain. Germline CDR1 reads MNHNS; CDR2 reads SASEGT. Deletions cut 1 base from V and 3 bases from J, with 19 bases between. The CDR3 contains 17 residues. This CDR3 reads CASSEGLGYPAFYEQYF. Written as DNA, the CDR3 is TGTGCCAGCAGTGAAGGTCTTGGCTACCCGGCTTTCTACGAGCAGTACTTC.

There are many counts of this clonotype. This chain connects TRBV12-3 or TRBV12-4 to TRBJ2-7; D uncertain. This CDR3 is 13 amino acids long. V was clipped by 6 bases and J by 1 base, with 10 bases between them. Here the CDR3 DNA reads TGTGCCAGCAGGGTGGACGGTTCCTACGAGCAGTACTTC. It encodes CASRVDGSYEQYF.

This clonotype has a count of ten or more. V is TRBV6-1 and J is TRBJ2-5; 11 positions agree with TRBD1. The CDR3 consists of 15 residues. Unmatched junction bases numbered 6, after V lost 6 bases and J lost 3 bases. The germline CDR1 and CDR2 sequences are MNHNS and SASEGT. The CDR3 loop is CASRDRGRLEETQYF. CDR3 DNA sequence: TGTGCCAGCAGGGACAGGGGGCGCTTAGAAGAGACCCAGTACTTC.

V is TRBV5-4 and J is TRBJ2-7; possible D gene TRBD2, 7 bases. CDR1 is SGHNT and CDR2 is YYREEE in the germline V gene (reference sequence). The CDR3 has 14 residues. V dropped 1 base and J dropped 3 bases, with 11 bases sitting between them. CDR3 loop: CASSLKGGGYEQYF. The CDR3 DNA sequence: TGTGCCAGCAGCTTGAAGGGGGGGGGCTACGAGCAGTACTTC.

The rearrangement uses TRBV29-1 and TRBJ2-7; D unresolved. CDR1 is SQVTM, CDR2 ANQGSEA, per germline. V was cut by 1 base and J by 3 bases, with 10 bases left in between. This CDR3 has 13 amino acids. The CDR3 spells CSVEGQEHYEQYF. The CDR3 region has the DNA TGCAGCGTTGAAGGGCAGGAACACTACGAGCAGTACTTC.

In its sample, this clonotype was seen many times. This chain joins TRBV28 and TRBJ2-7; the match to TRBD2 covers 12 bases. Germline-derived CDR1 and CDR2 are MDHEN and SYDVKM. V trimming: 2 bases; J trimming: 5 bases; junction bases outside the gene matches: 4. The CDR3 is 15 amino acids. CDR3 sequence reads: CASSLPSSGRDEQYF. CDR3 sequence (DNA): TGTGCCAGCAGTTTACCTTCTAGCGGGAGGGACGAGCAGTACTTC.

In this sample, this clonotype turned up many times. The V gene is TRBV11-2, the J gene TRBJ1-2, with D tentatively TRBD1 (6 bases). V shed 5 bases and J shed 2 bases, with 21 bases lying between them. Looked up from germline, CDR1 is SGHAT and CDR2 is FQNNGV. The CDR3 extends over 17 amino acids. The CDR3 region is CASSPTPGRGGNYGYTF. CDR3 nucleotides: TGTGCCAGCAGCCCCACCCCGGGAAGGGGGGGAAACTATGGCTACACCTTC. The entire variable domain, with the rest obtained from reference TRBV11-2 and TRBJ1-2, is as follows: EAGVAQSPRYKIIEKRQSVAFWCNPISGHATLYWYQQILGQGPKLLIQFQNNGVVDDSQLPKDRFSAERLKGVDSTLKIQPAKLEDSAVYLCASSPTPGRGGNYGYTFGSGTRLTVV.

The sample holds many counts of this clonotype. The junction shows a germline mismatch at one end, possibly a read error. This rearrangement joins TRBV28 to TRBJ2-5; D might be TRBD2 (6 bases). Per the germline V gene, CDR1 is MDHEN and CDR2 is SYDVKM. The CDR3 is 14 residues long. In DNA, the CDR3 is TGTGCCTGCAGTTTAGGAGGGATCGGAGAGACCCAGTACTTC. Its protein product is CACSLGGIGETQYF.

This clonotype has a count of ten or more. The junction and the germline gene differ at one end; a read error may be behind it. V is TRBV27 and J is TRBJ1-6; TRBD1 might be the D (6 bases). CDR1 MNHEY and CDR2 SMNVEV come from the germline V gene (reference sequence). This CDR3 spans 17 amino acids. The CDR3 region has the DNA TGTGCCAGCAGCTTATTGAGCCGGGACACGGGGGCTTCACCCCTCCACTTT. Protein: CASSLLSRDTGASPLHF.

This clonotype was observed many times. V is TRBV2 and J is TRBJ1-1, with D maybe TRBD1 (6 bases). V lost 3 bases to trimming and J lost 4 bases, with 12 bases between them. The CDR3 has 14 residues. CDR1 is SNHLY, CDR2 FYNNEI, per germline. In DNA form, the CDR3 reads TGTGCCAGCAGTGACAGGGGTGGGACCACTGAAGCTTTCTTT. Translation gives CASSDRGGTTEAFF.

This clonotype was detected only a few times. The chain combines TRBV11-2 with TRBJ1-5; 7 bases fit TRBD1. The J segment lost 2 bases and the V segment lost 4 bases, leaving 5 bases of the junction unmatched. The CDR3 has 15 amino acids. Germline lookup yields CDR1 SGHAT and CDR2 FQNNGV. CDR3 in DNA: TGTGCCAGCAGCTCAAACAGGGGTGGCAATCAGCCCCAGCATTTT. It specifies CASSSNRGGNQPQHF.

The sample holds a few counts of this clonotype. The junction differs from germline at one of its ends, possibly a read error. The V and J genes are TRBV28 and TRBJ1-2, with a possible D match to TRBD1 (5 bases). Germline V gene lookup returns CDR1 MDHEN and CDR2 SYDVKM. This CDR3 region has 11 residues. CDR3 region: CAIRAGHGYSF. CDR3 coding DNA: TGTGCCATCAGGGCAGGCCATGGCTACAGCTTC.

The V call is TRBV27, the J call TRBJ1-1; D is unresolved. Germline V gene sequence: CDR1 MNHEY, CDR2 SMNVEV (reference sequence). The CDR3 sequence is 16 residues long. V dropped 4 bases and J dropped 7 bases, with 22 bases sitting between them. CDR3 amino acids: CASSSNPTREGLEAFF. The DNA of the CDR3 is TGTGCCAGCAGTTCCAATCCGACGCGCGAGGGCCTTGAAGCTTTCTTT.

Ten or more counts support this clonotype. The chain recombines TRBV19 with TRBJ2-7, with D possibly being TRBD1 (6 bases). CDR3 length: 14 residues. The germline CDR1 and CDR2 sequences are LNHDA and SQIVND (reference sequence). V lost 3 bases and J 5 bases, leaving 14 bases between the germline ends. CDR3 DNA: TGTGCCAGTAGTATGGCAGGGGTTTTCAACGAGCAGTACTTC. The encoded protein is CASSMAGVFNEQYF.

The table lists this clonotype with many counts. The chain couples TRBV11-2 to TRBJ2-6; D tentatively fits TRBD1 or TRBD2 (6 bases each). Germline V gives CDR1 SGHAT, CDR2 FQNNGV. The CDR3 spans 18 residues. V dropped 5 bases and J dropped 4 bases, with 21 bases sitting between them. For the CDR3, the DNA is TGTGCCAGCAGCGTAATCTTGCGTGGGGGGCTGGGGGCCAACGTCCTGACTTTC. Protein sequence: CASSVILRGGLGANVLTF. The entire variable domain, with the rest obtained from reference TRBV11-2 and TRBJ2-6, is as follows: EAGVAQSPRYKIIEKRQSVAFWCNPISGHATLYWYQQILGQGPKLLIQFQNNGVVDDSQLPKDRFSAERLKGVDSTLKIQPAKLEDSAVYLCASSVILRGGLGANVLTFGAGSRLTVL.

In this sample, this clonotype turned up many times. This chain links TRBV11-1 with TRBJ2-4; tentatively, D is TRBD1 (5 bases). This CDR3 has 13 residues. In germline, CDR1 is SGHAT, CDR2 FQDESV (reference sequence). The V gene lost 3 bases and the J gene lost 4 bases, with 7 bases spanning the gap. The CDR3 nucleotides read TGTGCCAGCAGCTTGGGGCAGAAAAACATTCAGTACTTC. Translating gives CASSLGQKNIQYF. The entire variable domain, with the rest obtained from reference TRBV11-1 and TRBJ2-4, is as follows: EAEVAQSPRYKITEKSQAVAFWCDPISGHATLYWYRQILGQGPELLVQFQDESVVDDSQLPKDRFSAERLKGVDSTLKIQPAELGDSAMYLCASSLGQKNIQYFGAGTRLSVL.

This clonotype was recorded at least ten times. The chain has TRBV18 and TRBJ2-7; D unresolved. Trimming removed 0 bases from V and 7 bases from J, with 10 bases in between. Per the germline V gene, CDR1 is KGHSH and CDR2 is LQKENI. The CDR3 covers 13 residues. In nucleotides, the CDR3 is TGTGCCAGCTCACCACCCGGCATGAGGGAGCAGTACTTC. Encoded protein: CASSPPGMREQYF.

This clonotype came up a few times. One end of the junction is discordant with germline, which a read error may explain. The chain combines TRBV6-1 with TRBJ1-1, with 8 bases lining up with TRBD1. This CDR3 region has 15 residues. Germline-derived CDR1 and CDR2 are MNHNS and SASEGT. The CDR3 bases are TGTACCAGCAGACGGGATCGGACAGGGAACACTGAAGCTCTCTTT. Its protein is CTSRRDRTGNTEALF.

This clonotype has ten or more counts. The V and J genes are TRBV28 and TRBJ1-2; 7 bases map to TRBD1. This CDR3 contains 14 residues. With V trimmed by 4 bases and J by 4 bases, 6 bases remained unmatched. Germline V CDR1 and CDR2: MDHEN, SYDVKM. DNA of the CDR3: TGTGCCAGCAGTTGGACAGGCCGAACCTATGGCTACACCTTC. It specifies CASSWTGRTYGYTF.

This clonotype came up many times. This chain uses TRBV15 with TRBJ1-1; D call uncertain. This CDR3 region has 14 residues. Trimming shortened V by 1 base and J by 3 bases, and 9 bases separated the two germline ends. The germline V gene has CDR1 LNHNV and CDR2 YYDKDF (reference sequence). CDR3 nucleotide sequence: TGTGCCACCAGCAGAGGCCCGGGAGACACTGAAGCTTTCTTT. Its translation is CATSRGPGDTEAFF.

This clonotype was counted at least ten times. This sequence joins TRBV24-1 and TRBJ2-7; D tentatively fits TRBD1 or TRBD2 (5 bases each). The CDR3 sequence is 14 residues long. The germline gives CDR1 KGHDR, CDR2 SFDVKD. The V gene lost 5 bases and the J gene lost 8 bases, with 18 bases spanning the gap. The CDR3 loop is CATSGWDGTQKQYF. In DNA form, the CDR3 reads TGTGCCACCAGTGGTTGGGACGGCACACAGAAGCAGTACTTC.

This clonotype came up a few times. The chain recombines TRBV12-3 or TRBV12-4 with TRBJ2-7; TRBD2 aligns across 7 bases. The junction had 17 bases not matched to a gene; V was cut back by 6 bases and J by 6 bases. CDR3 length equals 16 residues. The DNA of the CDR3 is TGTGCCAGCAGCACCCCGGGAGCGATGGGAGGGCGCGAGCAGTACTTC. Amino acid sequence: CASSTPGAMGGREQYF.

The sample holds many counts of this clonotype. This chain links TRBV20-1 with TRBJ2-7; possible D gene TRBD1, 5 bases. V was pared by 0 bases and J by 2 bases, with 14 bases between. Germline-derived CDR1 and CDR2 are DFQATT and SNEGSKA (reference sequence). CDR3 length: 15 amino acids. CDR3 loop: CSARDRRKGTYEQYF. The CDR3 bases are TGCAGTGCTAGAGATAGAAGGAAGGGGACCTACGAGCAGTACTTC.

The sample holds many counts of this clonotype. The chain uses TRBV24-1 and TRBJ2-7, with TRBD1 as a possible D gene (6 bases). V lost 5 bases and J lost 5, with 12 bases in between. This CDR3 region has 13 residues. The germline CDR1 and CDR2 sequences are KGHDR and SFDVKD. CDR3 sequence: CATSATDSNEQYF. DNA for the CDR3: TGTGCCACCAGTGCCACGGACAGCAACGAGCAGTACTTC.

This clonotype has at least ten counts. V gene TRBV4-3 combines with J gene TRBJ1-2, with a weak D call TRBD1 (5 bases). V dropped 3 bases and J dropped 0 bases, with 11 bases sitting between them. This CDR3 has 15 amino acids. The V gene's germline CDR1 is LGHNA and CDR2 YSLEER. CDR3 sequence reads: CASSHVLDTNYGYTF. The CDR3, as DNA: TGCGCCAGCAGCCATGTATTGGACACTAACTATGGCTACACCTTC.

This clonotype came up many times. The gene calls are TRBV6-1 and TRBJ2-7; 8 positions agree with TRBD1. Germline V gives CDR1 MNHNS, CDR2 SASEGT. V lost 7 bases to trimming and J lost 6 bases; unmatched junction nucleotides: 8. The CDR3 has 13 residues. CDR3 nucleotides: TGTGCCAGCATCGGACAGGGTCCCTCCGAGCAGTACTTC. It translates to CASIGQGPSEQYF.

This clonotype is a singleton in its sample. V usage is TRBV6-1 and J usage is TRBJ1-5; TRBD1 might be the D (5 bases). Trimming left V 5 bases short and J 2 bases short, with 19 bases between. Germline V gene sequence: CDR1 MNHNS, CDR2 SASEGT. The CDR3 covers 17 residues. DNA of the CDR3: TGTGCCAGCAGTCCAAATCCTTGGGGCCAGGGCAATCAGCCCCAGCATTTT. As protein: CASSPNPWGQGNQPQHF.

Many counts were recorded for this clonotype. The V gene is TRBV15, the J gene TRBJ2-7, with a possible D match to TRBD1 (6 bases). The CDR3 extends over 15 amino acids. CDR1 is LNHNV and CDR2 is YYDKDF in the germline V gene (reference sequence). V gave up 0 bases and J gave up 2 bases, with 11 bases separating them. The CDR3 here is CATSRDRDKTYEQYF. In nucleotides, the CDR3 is TGTGCCACCAGCAGAGACCGGGACAAGACCTACGAGCAGTACTTC. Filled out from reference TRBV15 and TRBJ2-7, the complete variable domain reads DAMVIQNPRYQVTQFGKPVTLSCSQTLNHNVMYWYQQKSSQAPKLLFHYYDKDFNNEADTPDNFQSRRPNTSFCFLDIRSPGLGDTAMYLCATSRDRDKTYEQYFGPGTRLTVT.

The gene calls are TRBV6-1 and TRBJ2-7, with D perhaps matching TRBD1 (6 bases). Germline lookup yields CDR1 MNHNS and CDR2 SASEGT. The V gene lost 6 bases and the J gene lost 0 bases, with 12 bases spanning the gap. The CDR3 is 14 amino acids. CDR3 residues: CASRPGHNSYEQYF. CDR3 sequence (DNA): TGTGCCAGCAGACCGGGACATAACTCCTACGAGCAGTACTTC.

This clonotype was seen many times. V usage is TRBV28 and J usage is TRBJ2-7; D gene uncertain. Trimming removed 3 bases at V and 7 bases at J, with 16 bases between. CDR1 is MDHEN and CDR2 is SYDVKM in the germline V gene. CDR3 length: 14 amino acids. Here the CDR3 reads CASSFFVRIWEQYF. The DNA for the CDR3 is TGTGCCAGCAGTTTTTTCGTTCGAATATGGGAGCAGTACTTC.